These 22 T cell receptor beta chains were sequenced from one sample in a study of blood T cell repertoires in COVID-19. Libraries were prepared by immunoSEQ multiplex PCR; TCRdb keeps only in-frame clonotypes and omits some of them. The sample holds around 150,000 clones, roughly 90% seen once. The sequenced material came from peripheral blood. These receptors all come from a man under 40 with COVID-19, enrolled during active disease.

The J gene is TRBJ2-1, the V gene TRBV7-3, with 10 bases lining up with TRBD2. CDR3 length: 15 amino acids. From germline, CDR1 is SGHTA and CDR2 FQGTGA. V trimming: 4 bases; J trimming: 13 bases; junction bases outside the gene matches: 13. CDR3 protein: CASSSSPSSGSDQFF. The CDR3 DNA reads TGTGCCAGCAGCTCTTCCCCCTCTAGCGGGAGCGATCAGTTCTTC.

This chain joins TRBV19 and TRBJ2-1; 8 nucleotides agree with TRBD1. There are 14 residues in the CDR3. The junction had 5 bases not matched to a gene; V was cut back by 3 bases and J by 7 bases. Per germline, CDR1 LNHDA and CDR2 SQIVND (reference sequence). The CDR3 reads CASSIDRGGNEQFF. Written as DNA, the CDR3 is TGTGCCAGTAGTATTGACAGGGGAGGTAATGAGCAGTTCTTC.

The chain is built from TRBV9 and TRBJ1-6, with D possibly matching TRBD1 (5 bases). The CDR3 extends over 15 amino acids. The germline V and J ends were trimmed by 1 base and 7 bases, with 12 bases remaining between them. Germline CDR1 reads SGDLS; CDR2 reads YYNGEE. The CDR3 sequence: CASSVRGMVNSPLHF. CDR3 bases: TGTGCCAGCAGCGTACGGGGGATGGTCAATTCACCCCTCCACTTT.

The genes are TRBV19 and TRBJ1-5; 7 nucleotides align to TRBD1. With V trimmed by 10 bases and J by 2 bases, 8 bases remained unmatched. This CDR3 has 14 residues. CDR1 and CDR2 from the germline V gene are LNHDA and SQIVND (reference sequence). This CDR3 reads CATTDRVGNQPQHF. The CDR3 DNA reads TGTGCCACTACCGACAGGGTAGGCAATCAGCCCCAGCATTTT.

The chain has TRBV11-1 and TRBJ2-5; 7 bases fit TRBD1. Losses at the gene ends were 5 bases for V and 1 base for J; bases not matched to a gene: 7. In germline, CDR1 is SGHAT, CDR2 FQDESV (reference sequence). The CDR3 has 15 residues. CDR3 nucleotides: TGTGCCAGCAGCCCCGACAGGGCGTTCCAAGAGACCCAGTACTTC. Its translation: CASSPDRAFQETQYF. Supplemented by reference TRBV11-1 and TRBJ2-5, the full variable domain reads EAEVAQSPRYKITEKSQAVAFWCDPISGHATLYWYRQILGQGPELLVQFQDESVVDDSQLPKDRFSAERLKGVDSTLKIQPAELGDSAMYLCASSPDRAFQETQYFGPGTRLLVL.

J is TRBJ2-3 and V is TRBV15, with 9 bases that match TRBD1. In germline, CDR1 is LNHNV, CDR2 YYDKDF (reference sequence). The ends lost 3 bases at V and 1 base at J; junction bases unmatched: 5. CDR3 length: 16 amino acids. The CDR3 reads CATSSDTGGGTDTQYF. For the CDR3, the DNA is TGTGCCACCAGCAGCGACACAGGGGGCGGCACAGATACGCAGTATTTT.

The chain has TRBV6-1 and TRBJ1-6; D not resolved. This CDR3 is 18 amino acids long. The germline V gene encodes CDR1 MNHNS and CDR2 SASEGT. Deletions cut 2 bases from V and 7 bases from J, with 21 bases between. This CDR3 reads CASSEYPPAGTQNSPLHF. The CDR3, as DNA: TGTGCCAGCAGTGAATACCCCCCCGCAGGCACCCAGAATTCACCCCTCCACTTT.

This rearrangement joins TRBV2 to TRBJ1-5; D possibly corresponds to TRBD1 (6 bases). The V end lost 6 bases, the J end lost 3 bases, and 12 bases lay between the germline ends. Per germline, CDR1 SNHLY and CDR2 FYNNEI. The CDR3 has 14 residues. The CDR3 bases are TGTGCCAGCAGAAGACAGGCTTTCAATCAGCCCCAGCATTTT. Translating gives CASRRQAFNQPQHF. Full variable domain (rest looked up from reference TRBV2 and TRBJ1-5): EPEVTQTPSHQVTQMGQEVILRCVPISNHLYFYWYRQILGQKVEFLVSFYNNEISEKSEIFDDQFSVERPDGSNFTLKIRSTKLEDSAMYFCASRRQAFNQPQHFGDGTRLSIL.

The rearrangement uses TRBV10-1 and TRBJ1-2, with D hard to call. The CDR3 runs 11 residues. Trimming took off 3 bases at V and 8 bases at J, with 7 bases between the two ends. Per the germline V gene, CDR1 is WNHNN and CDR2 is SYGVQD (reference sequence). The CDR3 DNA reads TGCGCCAGCAGTGAAACGGTAGGCTACACCTTC. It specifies CASSETVGYTF.

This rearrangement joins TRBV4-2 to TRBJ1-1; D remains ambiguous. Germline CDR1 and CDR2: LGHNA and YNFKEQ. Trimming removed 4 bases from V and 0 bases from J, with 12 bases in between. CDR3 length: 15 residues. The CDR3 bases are TGTGCCAGCAGCCGCCCGCAAACTTTGAACACTGAAGCTTTCTTT. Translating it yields CASSRPQTLNTEAFF.

The CDR3 sequence: CASSSQSNTGELFF. The DNA of the CDR3 is TGTGCCAGCAGTTCCCAGTCGAACACCGGGGAGCTGTTTTTT. The chain recombines TRBV9 with TRBJ2-2; D gene ambiguous. Trimming left V 5 bases short and J 0 bases short, with 8 bases between. Germline V gene data show CDR1 as SGDLS and CDR2 as YYNGEE. The CDR3 extends over 14 amino acids.

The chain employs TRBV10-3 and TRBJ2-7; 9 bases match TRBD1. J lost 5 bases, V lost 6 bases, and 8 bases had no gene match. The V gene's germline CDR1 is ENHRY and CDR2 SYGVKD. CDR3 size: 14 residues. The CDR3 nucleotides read TGTGCCATCAGGGGACAGGGATATTCCCACGAGCAGTACTTC. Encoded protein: CAIRGQGYSHEQYF.

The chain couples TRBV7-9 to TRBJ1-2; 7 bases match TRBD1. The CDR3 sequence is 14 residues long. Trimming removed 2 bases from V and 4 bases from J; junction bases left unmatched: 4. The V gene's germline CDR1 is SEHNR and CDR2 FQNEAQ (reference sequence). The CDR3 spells CASSLRGDSYGYTF. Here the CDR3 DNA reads TGTGCCAGCAGCTTAAGAGGGGACAGCTATGGCTACACCTTC.

Here the CDR3 reads CASSLSGSPLHF. The DNA of the CDR3 is TGTGCCAGTAGTCTCAGCGGCTCACCCCTCCACTTT. The rearrangement joins TRBV19 to TRBJ1-6; D remains ambiguous. With 5 bases removed from V and 10 bases from J, the gap between germline ends came to 9 bases. The CDR3 is 12 residues long. Germline CDR1 is LNHDA and CDR2 is SQIVND (reference sequence).

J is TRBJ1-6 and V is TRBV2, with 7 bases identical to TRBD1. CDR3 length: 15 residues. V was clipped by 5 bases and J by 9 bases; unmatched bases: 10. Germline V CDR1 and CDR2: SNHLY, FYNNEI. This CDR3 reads CASSFDRAEGSPLHF. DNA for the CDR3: TGTGCCAGCAGTTTTGACAGGGCAGAAGGTTCACCCCTCCACTTT.

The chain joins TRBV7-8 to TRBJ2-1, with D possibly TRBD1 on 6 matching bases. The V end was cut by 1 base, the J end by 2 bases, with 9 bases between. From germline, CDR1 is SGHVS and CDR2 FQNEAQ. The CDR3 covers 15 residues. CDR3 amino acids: CASSLEQGAYNEQFF. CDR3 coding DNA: TGTGCCAGCAGCTTAGAACAGGGAGCCTACAATGAGCAGTTCTTC.

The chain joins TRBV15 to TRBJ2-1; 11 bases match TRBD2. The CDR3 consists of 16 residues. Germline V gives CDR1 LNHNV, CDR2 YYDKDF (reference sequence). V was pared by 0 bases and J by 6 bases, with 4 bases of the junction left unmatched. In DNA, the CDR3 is TGTGCCACCAGCAGAGAAGGGACTAGCGGCGTCAATGAGCAGTTCTTC. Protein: CATSREGTSGVNEQFF.

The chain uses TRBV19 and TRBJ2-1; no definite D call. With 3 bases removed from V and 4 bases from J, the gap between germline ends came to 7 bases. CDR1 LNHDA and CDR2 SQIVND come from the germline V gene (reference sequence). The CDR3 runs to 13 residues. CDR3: CASSISRYNEQFF. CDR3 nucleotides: TGTGCCAGTAGTATTTCTCGGTACAATGAGCAGTTCTTC.

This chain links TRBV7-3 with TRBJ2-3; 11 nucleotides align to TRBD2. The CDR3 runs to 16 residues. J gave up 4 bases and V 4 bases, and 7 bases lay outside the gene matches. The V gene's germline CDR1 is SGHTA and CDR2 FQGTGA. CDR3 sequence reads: CASSYYSGRGADTQYF. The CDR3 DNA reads TGTGCCAGCAGCTATTATAGCGGGAGGGGCGCAGATACGCAGTATTTT. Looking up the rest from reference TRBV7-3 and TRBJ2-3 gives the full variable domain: GAGVSQTPSNKVTEKGKYVELRCDPISGHTALYWYRQSLGQGPEFLIYFQGTGAADDSGLPNDRFFAVRPEGSVSTLKIQRTERGDSAVYLCASSYYSGRGADTQYFGPGTRLTVL.

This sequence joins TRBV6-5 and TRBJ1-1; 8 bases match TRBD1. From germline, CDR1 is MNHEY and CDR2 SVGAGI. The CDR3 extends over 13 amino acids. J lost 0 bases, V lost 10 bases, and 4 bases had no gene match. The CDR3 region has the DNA TGTGCCATCCGACAGGGGATGAACACTGAAGCTTTCTTT. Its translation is CAIRQGMNTEAFF.

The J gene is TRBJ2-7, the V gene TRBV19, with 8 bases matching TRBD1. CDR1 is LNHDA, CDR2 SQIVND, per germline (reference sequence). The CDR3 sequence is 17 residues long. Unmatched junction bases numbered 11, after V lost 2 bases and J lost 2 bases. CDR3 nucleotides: TGTGCCAGTAGTATACGGGCGGGGACAGGTAGCACCTACGAGCAGTACTTC. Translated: CASSIRAGTGSTYEQYF.

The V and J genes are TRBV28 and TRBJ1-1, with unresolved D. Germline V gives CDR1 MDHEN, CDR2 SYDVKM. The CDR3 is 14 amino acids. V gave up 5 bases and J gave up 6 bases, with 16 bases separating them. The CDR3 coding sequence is TGTGCCAGCAGTCAACCCCCAATGAGGGCTGAAGCTTTCTTT. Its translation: CASSQPPMRAEAFF. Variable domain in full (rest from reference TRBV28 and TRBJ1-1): DVKVTQSSRYLVKRTGEKVFLECVQDMDHENMFWYRQDPGLGLRLIYFSYDVKMKEKGDIPEGYSVSREKKERFSLILESASTNQTSMYLCASSQPPMRAEAFFGQGTRLTVV.